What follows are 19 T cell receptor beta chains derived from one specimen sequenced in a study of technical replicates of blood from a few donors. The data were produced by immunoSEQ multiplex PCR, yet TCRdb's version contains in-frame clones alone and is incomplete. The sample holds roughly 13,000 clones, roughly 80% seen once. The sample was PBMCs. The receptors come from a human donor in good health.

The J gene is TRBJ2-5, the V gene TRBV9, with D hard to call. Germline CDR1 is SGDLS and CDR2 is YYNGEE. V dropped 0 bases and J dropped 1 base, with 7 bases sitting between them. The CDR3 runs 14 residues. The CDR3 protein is CASSVGGVQETQYF. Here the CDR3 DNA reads TGTGCCAGCAGCGTAGGCGGAGTCCAAGAGACCCAGTACTTC.

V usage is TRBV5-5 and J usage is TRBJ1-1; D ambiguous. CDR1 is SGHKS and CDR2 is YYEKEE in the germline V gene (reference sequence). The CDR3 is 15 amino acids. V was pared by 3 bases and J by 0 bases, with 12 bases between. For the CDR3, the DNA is TGTGCCAGCAGCTCCTCCCCTAGTATGAACACTGAAGCTTTCTTT. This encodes CASSSSPSMNTEAFF.

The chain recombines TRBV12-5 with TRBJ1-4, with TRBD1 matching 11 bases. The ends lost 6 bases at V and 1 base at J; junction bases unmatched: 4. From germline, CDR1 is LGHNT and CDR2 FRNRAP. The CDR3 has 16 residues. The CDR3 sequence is CASGHGTGGTNEKLFF. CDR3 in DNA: TGTGCTAGTGGCCACGGGACAGGGGGAACTAATGAAAAACTGTTTTTT. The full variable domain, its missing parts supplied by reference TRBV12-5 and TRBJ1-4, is DARVTQTPRHKVTEMGQEVTMRCQPILGHNTVFWYRQTMMQGLELLAYFRNRAPLDDSGMPKDRFSAEMPDATLATLKIQPSEPRDSAVYFCASGHGTGGTNEKLFFGSGTQLSVL.

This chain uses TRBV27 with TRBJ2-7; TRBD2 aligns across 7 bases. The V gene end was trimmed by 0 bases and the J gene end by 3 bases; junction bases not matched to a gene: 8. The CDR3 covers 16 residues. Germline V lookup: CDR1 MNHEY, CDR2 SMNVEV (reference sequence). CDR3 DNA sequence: TGTGCCAGCAGTTTATCAGGGCTAGCGGTAAGCTACGAGCAGTACTTC. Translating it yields CASSLSGLAVSYEQYF.

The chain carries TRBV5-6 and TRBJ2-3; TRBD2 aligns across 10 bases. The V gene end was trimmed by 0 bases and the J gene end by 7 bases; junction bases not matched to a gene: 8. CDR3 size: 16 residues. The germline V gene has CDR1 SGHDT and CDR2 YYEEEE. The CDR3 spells CASSLAGTSALNTQYF. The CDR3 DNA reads TGTGCCAGCAGCTTGGCCGGGACTAGCGCCCTCAATACGCAGTATTTT.

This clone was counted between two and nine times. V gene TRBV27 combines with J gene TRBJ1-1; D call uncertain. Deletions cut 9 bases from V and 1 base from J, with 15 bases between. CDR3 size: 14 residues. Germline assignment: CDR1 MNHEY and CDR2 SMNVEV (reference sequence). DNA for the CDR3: TGTGCCAGTATGTCCCTTCGGGGGAACACTGAAGCTTTCTTT. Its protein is CASMSLRGNTEAFF.

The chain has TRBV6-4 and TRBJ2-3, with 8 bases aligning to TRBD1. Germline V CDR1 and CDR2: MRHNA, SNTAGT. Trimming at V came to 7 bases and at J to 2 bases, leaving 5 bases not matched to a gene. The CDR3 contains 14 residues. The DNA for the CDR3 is TGTGCCAGCACACCGGGACAGGACACAGATACGCAGTATTTT. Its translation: CASTPGQDTDTQYF.

The CDR3 here is CAISDFLSGKSSYEQYF. CDR3 nucleotide sequence: TGTGCCATCAGTGACTTTCTCAGCGGGAAATCATCCTACGAGCAGTACTTC. This sequence joins TRBV10-3 and TRBJ2-7; TRBD2 matches at 7 bases. The CDR3 totals 17 residues. The germline V gene has CDR1 ENHRY and CDR2 SYGVKD. J lost 1 base, V lost 3 bases, and 12 bases had no gene match.

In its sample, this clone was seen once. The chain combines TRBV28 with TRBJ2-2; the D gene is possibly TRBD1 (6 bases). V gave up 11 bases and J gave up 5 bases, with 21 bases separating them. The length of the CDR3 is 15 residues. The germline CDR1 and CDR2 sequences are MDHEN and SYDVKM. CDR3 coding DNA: TGTGCCGAAGGAAGTGGGACACTGCTTACCGGGGAGCTGTTTTTT. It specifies CAEGSGTLLTGELFF.

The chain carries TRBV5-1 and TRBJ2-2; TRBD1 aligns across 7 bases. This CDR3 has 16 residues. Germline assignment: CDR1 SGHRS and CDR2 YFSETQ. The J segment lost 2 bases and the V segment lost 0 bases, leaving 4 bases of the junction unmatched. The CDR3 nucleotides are TGCGCCAGCAGCTTGGGGGACAGAGTAAACACCGGGGAGCTGTTTTTT. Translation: CASSLGDRVNTGELFF. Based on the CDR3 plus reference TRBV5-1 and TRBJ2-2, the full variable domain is KAGVTQTPRYLIKTRGQQVTLSCSPISGHRSVSWYQQTPGQGLQFLFEYFSETQRNKGNFPGRFSGRQFSNSRSEMNVSTLELGDSALYLCASSLGDRVNTGELFFGEGSRLTVL.

CDR3 sequence (DNA): TGTGCCATCAGTGAAGGACAGGTGAGCACAGATACGCAGTATTTT. It encodes CAISEGQVSTDTQYF. The chain employs TRBV10-3 and TRBJ2-3, with 7 bases lining up with TRBD1. This CDR3 comprises 15 residues. After removal of 3 bases from V and 0 bases from J, the junction contained 3 bases not matched to a gene. The germline V gene encodes CDR1 ENHRY and CDR2 SYGVKD.

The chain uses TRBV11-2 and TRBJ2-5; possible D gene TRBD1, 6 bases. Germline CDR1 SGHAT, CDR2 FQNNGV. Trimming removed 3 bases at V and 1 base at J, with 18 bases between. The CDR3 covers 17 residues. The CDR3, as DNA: TGTGCCAGCAGCTTTAGGTTCCGAGGGACACTCCAAGAGACCCAGTACTTC. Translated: CASSFRFRGTLQETQYF.

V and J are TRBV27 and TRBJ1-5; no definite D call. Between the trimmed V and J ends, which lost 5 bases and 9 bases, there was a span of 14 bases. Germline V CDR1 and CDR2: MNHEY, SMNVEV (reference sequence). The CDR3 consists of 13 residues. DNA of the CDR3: TGTGCCAGCAGTCCAGAACCTCCCCGGCCCCAGCATTTT. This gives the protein CASSPEPPRPQHF.

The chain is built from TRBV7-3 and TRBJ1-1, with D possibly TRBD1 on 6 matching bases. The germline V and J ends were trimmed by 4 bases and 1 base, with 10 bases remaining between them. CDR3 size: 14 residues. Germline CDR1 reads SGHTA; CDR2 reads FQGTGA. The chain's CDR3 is CASSSSTGNTEAFF. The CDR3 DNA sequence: TGTGCCAGCAGCTCCTCGACAGGGAACACTGAAGCTTTCTTT.

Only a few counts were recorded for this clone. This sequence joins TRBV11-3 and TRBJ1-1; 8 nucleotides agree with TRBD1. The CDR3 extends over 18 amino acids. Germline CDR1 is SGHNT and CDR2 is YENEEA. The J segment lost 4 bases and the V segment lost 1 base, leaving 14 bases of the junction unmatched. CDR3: CASSLGASSGGDSTEAFF. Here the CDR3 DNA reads TGTGCCAGCAGCTTAGGGGCCTCCTCAGGGGGCGACTCCACTGAAGCTTTCTTT.

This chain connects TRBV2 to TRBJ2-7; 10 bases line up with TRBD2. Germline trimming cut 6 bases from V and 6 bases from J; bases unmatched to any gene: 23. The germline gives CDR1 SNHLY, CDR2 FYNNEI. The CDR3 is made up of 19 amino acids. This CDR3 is CASRLSPGLAQPKGFEQYF. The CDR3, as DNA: TGTGCCAGCAGACTCAGTCCGGGACTAGCGCAACCCAAGGGGTTCGAGCAGTACTTC.

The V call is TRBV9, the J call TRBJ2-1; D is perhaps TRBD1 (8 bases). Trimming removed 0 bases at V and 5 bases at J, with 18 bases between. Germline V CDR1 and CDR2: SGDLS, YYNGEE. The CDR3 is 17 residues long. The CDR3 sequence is CASSVATGGQANNEQFF. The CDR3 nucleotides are TGTGCCAGCAGCGTAGCTACGGGGGGACAGGCCAACAATGAGCAGTTCTTC.

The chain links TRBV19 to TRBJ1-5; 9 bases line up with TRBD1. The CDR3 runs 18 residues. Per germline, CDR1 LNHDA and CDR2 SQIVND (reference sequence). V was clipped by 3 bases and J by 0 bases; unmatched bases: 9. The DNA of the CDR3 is TGTGCCAGTAGTATTCCGACAGGGGGAATTCGTAGCAATCAGCCCCAGCATTTT. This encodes CASSIPTGGIRSNQPQHF.

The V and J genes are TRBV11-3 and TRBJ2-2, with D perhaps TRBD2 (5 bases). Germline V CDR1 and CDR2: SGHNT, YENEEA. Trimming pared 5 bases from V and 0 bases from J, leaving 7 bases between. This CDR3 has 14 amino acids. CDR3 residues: CASSTAANTGELFF. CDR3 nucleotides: TGTGCCAGCAGCACAGCGGCGAACACCGGGGAGCTGTTTTTT.